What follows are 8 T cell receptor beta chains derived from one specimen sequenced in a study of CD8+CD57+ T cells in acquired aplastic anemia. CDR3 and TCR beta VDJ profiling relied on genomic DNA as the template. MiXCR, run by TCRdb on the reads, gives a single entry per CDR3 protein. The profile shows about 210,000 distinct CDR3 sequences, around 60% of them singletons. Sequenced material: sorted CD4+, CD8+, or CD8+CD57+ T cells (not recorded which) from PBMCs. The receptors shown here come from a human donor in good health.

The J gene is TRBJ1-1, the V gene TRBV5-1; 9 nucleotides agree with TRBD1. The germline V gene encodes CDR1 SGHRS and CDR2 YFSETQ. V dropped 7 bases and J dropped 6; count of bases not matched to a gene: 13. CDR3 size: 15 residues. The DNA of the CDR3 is TGCGCCAGCGCGGGACAGGGTTTTCGGCAGTCTGAAGCTTTCTTT. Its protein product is CASAGQGFRQSEAFF.

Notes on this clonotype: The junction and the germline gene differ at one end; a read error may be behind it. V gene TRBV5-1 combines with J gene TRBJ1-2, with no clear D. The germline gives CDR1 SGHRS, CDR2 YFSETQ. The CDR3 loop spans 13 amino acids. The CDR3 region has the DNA TGTGCCAGCAGTGTCAAACCTGCGGGAGGCTACACCTTC. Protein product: CASSVKPAGGYTF.

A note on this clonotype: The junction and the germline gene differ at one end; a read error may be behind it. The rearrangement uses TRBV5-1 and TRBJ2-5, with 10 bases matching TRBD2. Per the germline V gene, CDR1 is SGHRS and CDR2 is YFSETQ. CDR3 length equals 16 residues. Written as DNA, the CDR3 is TGCGCCAGCAGGCGCCGGACTAGCGGATACCAAGGGACCCAGTACTTC. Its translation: CASRRRTSGYQGTQYF.

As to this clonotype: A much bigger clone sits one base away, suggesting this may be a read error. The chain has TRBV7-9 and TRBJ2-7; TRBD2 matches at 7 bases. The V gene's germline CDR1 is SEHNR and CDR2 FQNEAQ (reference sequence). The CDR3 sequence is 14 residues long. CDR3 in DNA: TGTGTCAGCAGCTTTGTGGGGAGGGCCTTCGAGCAGTACTTC. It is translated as CVSSFVGRAFEQYF. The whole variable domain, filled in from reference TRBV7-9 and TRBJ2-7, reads DTGVSQNPRHKITKRGQNVTFRCDPISEHNRLYWYRQTLGQGPEFLTYFQNEAQLEKSRLLSDRFSAERPKGSFSTLEIQRTEQGDSAMYLCVSSFVGRAFEQYFGPGTRLTVT.

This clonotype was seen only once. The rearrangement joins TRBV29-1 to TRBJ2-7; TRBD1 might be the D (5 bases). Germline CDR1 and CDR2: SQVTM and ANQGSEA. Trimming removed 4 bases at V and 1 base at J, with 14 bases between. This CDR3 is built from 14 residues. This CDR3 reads CSVVTDKKSYEQYF. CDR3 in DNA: TGCAGCGTTGTAACGGACAAAAAGTCCTACGAGCAGTACTTC.

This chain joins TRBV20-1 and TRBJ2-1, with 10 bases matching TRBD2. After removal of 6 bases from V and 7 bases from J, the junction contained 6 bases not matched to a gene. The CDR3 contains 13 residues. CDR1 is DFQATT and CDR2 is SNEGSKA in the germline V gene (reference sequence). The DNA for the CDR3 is TGCAGTGCCGCCCCGGGACTAGCGAATGAGCAGTTCTTC. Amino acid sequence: CSAAPGLANEQFF.

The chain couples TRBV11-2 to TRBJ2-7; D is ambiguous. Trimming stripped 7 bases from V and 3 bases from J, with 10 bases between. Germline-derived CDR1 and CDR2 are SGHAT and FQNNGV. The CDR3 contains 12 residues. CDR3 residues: CASIRPNYEQYF. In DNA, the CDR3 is TGTGCCAGCATACGACCCAACTACGAGCAGTACTTC.

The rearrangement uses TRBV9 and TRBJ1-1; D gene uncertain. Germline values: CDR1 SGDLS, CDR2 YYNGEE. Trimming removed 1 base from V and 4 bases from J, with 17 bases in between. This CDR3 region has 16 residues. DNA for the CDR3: TGTGCCAGCAGCGTATCGATCGGCAGAGTGAGCACTGAAGCTTTCTTT. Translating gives CASSVSIGRVSTEAFF.